The clone carrying this TCR beta chain was picked up many times. The antigen is undetermined. The CDR3 is cut off 3 residues early in the read; its end comes from the germline J gene. The data derive from a study of T cell clonality in common variable immunodeficiency. Study-wide results and caveats: In common variable immunodeficiency, TCR beta chains reportedly carried fewer deletions and N-nucleotide insertions.

Repertoires were generated with immunoSEQ multiplex PCR, while TCRdb's copy carries only in-frame clones and drops some. This repertoire holds 40,000 or so clones, and none appear only once. Both groups were predominantly of Caucasian heritage. No CVID subject was ill or on immunomodulatory drugs when sampled. This CDR3 comprises 13 residues. The V end was cut by 2 bases, the J end by 11 bases, with 11 bases between. Germline loops: CDR1 SGHDT, CDR2 YYEEEE. The sequencing sample was made of peripheral blood mononuclear cells. This clonotype originated in a human donor with common variable immunodeficiency. The J gene is TRBJ1-6, the V gene TRBV5-6; D not resolved. Partial CDR3 DNA: TGTGCCAGCAGCTTAACAAAGGTGACACCC. This gives the protein CASSLTKVTP. The entire CDR3 protein is CASSLTKVTPLHF.